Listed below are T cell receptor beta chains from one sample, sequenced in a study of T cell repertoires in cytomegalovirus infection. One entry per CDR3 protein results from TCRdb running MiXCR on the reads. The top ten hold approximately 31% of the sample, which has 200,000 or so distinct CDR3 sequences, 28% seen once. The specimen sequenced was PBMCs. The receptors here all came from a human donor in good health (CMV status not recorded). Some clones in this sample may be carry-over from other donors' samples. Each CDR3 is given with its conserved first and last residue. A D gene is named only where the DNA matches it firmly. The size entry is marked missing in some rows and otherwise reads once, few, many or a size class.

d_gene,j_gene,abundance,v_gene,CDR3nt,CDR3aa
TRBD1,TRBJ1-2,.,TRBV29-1,TGCAGCGTTGAAGGGGACAGGGCCGCCTATGGCTACACCTTC,CSVEGDRAAYGYTF
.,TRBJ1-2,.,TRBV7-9,TGTGCCAGCAGCCCGTGGGGGGATTCTGGCTACACCTTC,CASSPWGDSGYTF
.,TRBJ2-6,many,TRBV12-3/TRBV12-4,TGTGCCAGCAGTAATCTTGTGGGACGGCGGGGGGCCAACGTCCTGACTTTC,CASSNLVGRRGANVLTF
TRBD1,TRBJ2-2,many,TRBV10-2,TGCGCCAGCAGTGAAAGACAGGGCGGGACCGGGGAGCTGTTTTTT,CASSERQGGTGELFF
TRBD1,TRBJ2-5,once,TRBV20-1,TGCAGTGCAGCACAGGGGAGAACTTGGGGAGAGACCCAGTACTTC,CSAAQGRTWGETQYF
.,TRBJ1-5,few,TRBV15,TGTGCCACCAGGGGCAGCAATCAGCCCCAGCATTTT,CATRGSNQPQHF
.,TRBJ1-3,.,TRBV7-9,TGTGCCAGCAGCTTAAACGGCTACTCTGGAAACACCATATATTTT,CASSLNGYSGNTIYF
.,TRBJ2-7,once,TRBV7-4,TGTGCCAGCAGCTACCGGGACGTCTACGAGCAGTACTTC,CASSYRDVYEQYF
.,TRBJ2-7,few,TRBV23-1,TGCGCCAGCAGTCAATCGCAGATCGAATCCCACCCCTCCTACGAGCAGTACTTC,CASSQSQIESHPSYEQYF
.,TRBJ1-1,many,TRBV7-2,TGTGCCAGCAGCTGGCGGAGGACAGACGGAGCGAACACTGAAGCTTTCTTT,CASSWRRTDGANTEAFF
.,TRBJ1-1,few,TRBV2,TGTGCCAGCAGTGAAAGGGAGGCTGGGAGGACTGAAGCTTTCTTT,CASSEREAGRTEAFF
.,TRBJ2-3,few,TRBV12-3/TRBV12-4,TGTGCCAGCAGTTTAGAGAGGCCAGGGGAAGGTGATACGCAGTATTTT,CASSLERPGEGDTQYF
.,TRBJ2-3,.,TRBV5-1,TGCGCCAGCAGCCTCGTGGGGACTCTCACAGATACGCAGTATTTT,CASSLVGTLTDTQYF
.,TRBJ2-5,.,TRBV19,TGTGCCAGTAGCGACGCTGTGGAAGAGACCCAGTACTTC,CASSDAVEETQYF
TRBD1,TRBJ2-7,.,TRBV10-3,TGTGCCATCAGCCCTTCGGACAGGAGTGAGCAGTACTTC,CAISPSDRSEQYF
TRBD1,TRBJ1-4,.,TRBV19,TGTGCCAGTAGCCCCACCGGACAGGGGGCATATGAAAAACTGTTTTTT,CASSPTGQGAYEKLFF
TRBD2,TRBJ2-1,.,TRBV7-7,TGTGCTAGCAGCCGGACTAGCGGATTCTACAATGAGCAGTTCTTC,CASSRTSGFYNEQFF
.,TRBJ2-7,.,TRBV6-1,TGTGCCAGCAGTTACCCGGGGACCGAGCAGTACTTC,CASSYPGTEQYF
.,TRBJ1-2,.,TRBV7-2,TGTGCCAGCAGCTCTGGCCTGGCGGTAAACTATGGCTACACCTTC,CASSSGLAVNYGYTF
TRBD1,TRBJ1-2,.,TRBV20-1,TGCAGTGCTAGCCCTCTCGCGACAGGGGTGGATGGCTACACCTTC,CSASPLATGVDGYTF
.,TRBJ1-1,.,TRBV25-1,TGTGCCAGCAGTGAATTAACGGTGGCTGAAGCTTTCTTT,CASSELTVAEAFF
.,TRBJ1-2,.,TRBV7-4,TGTGCCAGCAGCTTAGGGGGACTAAGGGCCTATGGCTACACCTTC,CASSLGGLRAYGYTF
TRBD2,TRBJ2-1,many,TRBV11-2,TGTGCCAGCAGCCCCGGGACTAGCGGGGGGGCCTATAGGAATGAGCAGTTCTTC,CASSPGTSGGAYRNEQFF
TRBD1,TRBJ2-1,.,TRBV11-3,TGTGACAGCAGCACCGGGACAGGGATTTACAATGAGCAGTTCTTC,CDSSTGTGIYNEQFF
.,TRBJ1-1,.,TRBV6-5,TGTGCCAGCAGTTACTCGATGGGGATAGCTTTCTTT,CASSYSMGIAFF
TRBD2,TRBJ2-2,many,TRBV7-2,TGTGCCAGCAGCTCCGGACTAGCGAGGGGCGGGGAGCTGTTTTTT,CASSSGLARGGELFF
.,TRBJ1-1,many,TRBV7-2,TGTGCCAGCAGCTTAGCGGTGGGGAACACTGAAGCTTTCTTT,CASSLAVGNTEAFF
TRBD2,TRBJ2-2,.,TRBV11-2,TGTGCCAGCAGCTTAGATTGGACTAGCGGTTCAACCGGGGAGCTGTTTTTT,CASSLDWTSGSTGELFF
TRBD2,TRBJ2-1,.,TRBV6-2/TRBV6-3,TGTGCCAGCAGTTCCCTAGCGGGGGAGTCCTACAATGAGCAGTTCTTC,CASSSLAGESYNEQFF
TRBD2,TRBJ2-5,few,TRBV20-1,TGCAGTGCTGCTCAAACTAGCGGGGGGATAGGAGAGACCCAGTACTTC,CSAAQTSGGIGETQYF
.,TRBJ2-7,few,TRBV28,TGTGCCAGCAGTTTTTCATTCTACGAGCAGTACTTC,CASSFSFYEQYF
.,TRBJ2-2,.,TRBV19,TGTGCCAGTAGTATGGCGGGCCTGACCGGGGAGCTGTTTTTT,CASSMAGLTGELFF
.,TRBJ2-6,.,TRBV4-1,TGCGCCAGCAGAAAGGGGGGCACAGGGGCCAACGTCCTGACTTTC,CASRKGGTGANVLTF
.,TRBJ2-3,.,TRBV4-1,TGCGCCTCGGGGGCTGATGGGGATACGCAGTATTTT,CASGADGDTQYF
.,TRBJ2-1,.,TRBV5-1,TGCGCCAGCAGCCTCCGCGTTCTCCGGGCCCCCTACAATGAGCAGTTCTTC,CASSLRVLRAPYNEQFF
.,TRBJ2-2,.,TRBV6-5,TGTGCCAGCAGTTACTCTTGGACCGAAGGCACCGGGGAGCTGTTTTTT,CASSYSWTEGTGELFF
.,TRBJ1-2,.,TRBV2,TGTGCCAGCAGTGAATCGCCCCCGAGGGGCTACACCTTC,CASSESPPRGYTF